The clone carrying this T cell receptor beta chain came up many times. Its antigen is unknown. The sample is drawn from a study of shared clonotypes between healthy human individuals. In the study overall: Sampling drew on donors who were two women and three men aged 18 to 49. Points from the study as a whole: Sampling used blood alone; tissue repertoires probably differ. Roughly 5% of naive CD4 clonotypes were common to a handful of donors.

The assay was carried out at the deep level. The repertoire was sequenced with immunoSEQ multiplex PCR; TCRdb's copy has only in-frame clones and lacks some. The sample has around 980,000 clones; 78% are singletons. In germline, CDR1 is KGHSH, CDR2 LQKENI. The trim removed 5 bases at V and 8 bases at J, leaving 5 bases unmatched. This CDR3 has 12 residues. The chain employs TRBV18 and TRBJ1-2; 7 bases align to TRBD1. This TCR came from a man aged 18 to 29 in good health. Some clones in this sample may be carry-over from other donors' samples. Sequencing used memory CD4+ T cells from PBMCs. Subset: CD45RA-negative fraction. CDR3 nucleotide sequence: TGTGCCAGCTCAGTCTACAGGGGCGGCTACACCTTC. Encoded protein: CASSVYRGGYTF.